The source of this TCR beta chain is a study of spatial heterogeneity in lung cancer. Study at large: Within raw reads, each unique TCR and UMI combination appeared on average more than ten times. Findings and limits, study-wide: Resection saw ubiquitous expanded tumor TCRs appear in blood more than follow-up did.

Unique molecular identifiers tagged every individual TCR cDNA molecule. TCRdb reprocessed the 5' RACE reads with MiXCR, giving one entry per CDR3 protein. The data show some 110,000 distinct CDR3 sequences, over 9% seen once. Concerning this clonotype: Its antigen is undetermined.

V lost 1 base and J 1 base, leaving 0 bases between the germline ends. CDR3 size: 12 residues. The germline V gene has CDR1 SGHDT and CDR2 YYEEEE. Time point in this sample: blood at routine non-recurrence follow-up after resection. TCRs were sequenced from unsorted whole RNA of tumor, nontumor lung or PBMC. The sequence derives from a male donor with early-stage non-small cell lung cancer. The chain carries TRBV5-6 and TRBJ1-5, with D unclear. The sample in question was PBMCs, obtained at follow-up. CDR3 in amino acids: CASSLSNQPQHF. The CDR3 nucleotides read TGTGCCAGCAGCTTGAGCAATCAGCCCCAGCATTTT.